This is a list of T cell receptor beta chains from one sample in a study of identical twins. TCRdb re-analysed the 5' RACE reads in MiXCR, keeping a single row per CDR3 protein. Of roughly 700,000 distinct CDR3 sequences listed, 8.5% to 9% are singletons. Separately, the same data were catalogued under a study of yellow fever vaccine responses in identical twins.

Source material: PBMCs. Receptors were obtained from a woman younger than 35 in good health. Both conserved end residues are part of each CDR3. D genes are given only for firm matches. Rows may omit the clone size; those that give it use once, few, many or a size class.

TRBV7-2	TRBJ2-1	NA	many	CASSLAGKYNEQFF	TGTGCCAGCAGCTTAGCGGGGAAATACAATGAGCAGTTCTTC
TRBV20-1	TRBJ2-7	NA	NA	CSARDWISSYEQYF	TGCAGTGCTAGAGACTGGATCTCCTCCTACGAGCAGTACTTC
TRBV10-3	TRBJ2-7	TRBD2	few	CAIKELGGGEQYF	TGTGCCATTAAGGAGCTCGGCGGGGGCGAGCAGTACTTC
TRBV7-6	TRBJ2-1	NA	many	CASSLLGRATSNEQFF	TGTGCCAGCAGCTTACTCGGGCGAGCCACGTCAAATGAGCAGTTCTTC
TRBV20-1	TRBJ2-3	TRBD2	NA	CSASPSGGPFTDTQYF	TGCAGTGCTAGCCCTAGCGGGGGGCCTTTCACAGATACGCAGTATTTT
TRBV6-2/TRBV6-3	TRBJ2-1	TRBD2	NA	CASSKGTSGNNEQFF	TGTGCCAGCAGTAAAGGGACTAGCGGAAACAATGAGCAGTTCTTC
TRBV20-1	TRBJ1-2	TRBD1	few	CSPRDRDSAYGYTF	TGCAGTCCACGAGACCGGGACAGCGCCTATGGCTACACCTTC
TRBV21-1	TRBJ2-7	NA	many	CASSKVGRGVSDEQYF	TGTGCCAGCAGCAAAGTAGGTCGGGGAGTTTCAGACGAGCAGTACTTC
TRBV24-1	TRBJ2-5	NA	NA	CATSVRGSMETQYF	TGTGCCACCAGTGTGAGGGGTTCCATGGAGACCCAGTACTTC
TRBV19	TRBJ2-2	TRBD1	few	CASSPAGADRGTGELFF	TGTGCCAGTAGTCCCGCCGGGGCGGACAGGGGCACCGGGGAGCTGTTTTTT
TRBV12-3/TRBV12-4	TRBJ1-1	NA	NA	CASSSSGRDTTEAFF	TGTGCCAGCAGTTCGTCAGGCCGGGACACCACTGAAGCTTTCTTT
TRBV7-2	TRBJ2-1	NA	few	CASSLGPRNEQFF	TGTGCCAGCAGCTTAGGTCCCAGGAATGAGCAGTTCTTC
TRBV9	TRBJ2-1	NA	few	CASSVAATYNEQFF	TGTGCCAGCAGCGTAGCTGCCACCTACAATGAGCAGTTCTTC
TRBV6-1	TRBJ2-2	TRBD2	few	CASRPGLAGDGGDTGELFF	TGTGCCAGTCGACCGGGACTAGCGGGAGATGGGGGTGACACCGGGGAGCTGTTTTTT
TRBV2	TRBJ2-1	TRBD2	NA	CASSEQERGAFYNEQFF	TGTGCCAGCAGTGAACAGGAGCGGGGGGCGTTTTACAATGAGCAGTTCTTC
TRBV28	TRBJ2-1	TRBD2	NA	CASSSTDSGIRRNEQFF	TGTGCCAGCAGTTCTACAGATAGCGGGATCCGTCGGAATGAGCAGTTCTTC
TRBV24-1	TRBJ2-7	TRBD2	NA	CATSDYRGGLYEQYF	TGTGCCACCAGTGATTACCGGGGGGGGCTCTACGAGCAGTACTTC
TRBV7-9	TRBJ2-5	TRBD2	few	CASSSTSGGAETQYF	TGTGCCAGCAGCTCAACTAGCGGGGGGGCGGAGACCCAGTACTTC
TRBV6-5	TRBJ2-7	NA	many	CASSSPRAYYEQYF	TGTGCCAGCAGTTCGCCCAGGGCTTACTACGAGCAGTACTTC
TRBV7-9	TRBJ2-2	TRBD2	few	CASSYGLAGSGELFF	TGTGCCAGCAGCTACGGACTAGCGGGTTCCGGGGAGCTGTTTTTT
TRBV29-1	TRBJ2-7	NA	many	CSVDTTGTASSYEQYF	TGCAGCGTTGATACGACTGGGACGGCGAGCTCCTACGAGCAGTACTTC
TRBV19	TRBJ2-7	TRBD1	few	CASSILPGQGSYEQYF	TGTGCCAGTAGTATCCTCCCCGGACAGGGATCCTACGAGCAGTACTTC
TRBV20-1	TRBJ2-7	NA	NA	CSARGSSGAHLTEQYF	TGCAGTGCTAGAGGGTCGTCGGGAGCCCACTTAACCGAGCAGTACTTC